This is a list of T cell receptor beta chains from one sample in a study of T cell responses to AZD1222 COVID-19 vaccine. The data were produced by immunoSEQ multiplex PCR, yet TCRdb's version contains in-frame clones alone and is incomplete. The sample lists roughly 180,000 clones, almost 95% occurring once. Sequencing used peripheral blood, obtained on day 0 of AZD1222 vaccination. The receptors derive from an adult in good health. The CDR3 runs from the conserved cysteine through the conserved F or W. A D gene is named only where the DNA matches it firmly. Clone size is shown for a subset of rows, as once, few, many or a class of expanded clone.

v_call: TRBV6-4; clone_size: once; d_call: TRBD1; j_call: TRBJ2-5; cdr3_nt: TGTGCCAGCACCCCAGGGACAGAAGAGACCCAGTACTTC; cdr3_aa: CASTPGTEETQYF
v_call: TRBV27; clone_size: once; d_call: NA; j_call: TRBJ1-2; cdr3_nt: TGTGCCAGCAGTTTATGGGGGACCCGCGGAGGAGGCTACACCTTC; cdr3_aa: CASSLWGTRGGGYTF
v_call: TRBV27; clone_size: NA; d_call: TRBD2; j_call: TRBJ2-7; cdr3_nt: TGTGCCAGCATGGCCTTTGGGACTAGCGGGAATTCCTACGAGCAGTACTTC; cdr3_aa: CASMAFGTSGNSYEQYF
v_call: TRBV7-9; clone_size: NA; d_call: NA; j_call: TRBJ2-5; cdr3_nt: TGTGCCAGCAGCTTAGCGAACACGGGATTAGAGACCCAGTACTTC; cdr3_aa: CASSLANTGLETQYF
v_call: TRBV6-1; clone_size: NA; d_call: TRBD2; j_call: TRBJ2-7; cdr3_nt: TGTGCCAGCAGTGAAGTGAGCGGGAGGATCTACGAGCAGTACTTC; cdr3_aa: CASSEVSGRIYEQYF
v_call: TRBV6-2/TRBV6-3; clone_size: NA; d_call: TRBD2; j_call: TRBJ2-7; cdr3_nt: TGTGCCAGCAGTTTTGGCGGGAGTATTTACGAGCAGTACTTC; cdr3_aa: CASSFGGSIYEQYF
v_call: TRBV7-6; clone_size: NA; d_call: TRBD2; j_call: TRBJ2-3; cdr3_nt: TGTGCCAGCAGCTCTCTAGCGGGAGTTGGTACAGATACGCAGTATTTT; cdr3_aa: CASSSLAGVGTDTQYF
v_call: TRBV6-5; clone_size: NA; d_call: NA; j_call: TRBJ2-2; cdr3_nt: TGTGCCAGCGGCCGGGCCGGGGAGCTGTTTTTT; cdr3_aa: CASGRAGELFF
v_call: TRBV6-5; clone_size: NA; d_call: TRBD1; j_call: TRBJ2-7; cdr3_nt: TGTGCCAGCAGTTACGACAGGGGTGGGTACGAGCAGTACTTC; cdr3_aa: CASSYDRGGYEQYF
v_call: TRBV9; clone_size: NA; d_call: TRBD2; j_call: TRBJ2-3; cdr3_nt: TGTGCCAGCAGCGTAATGGCTAGCGGGATCGAGGCAGATACGCAGTATTTT; cdr3_aa: CASSVMASGIEADTQYF
v_call: TRBV15; clone_size: NA; d_call: NA; j_call: TRBJ1-1; cdr3_nt: TGTGCCACCAGCAGAGATCCCAGGGAAAACACTGAAGCTTTCTTT; cdr3_aa: CATSRDPRENTEAFF
v_call: TRBV3-1/TRBV3-2; clone_size: once; d_call: NA; j_call: TRBJ1-5; cdr3_nt: TGTGCCAGCAGCCATGGGGTCTGGGTCGATCAGCCCCAGCATTTT; cdr3_aa: CASSHGVWVDQPQHF
v_call: TRBV18; clone_size: NA; d_call: TRBD1; j_call: TRBJ2-1; cdr3_nt: TGTGCCAGCTCACAAGAGACAGGGGGCTACAATGAGCAGTTCTTC; cdr3_aa: CASSQETGGYNEQFF
v_call: TRBV21-1; clone_size: few; d_call: NA; j_call: TRBJ1-1; cdr3_nt: TGTGCCAGCAGCGAGAAAGGAGGACAGGGGGCAGGTAGGGACACTGAAGCTTTCTTT; cdr3_aa: CASSEKGGQGAGRDTEAFF
v_call: TRBV12-3/TRBV12-4; clone_size: NA; d_call: NA; j_call: TRBJ2-5; cdr3_nt: TGTGCCAGCAATTGGGGGGTTCAAGAGACCCAGTACTTC; cdr3_aa: CASNWGVQETQYF